This is a list of T cell receptor beta chains from one sample in a study of cytomegalovirus exposure and HLA in healthy donors. Repertoires were generated with immunoSEQ multiplex PCR, while TCRdb's copy carries only in-frame clones and drops some. This table has under 200,000 clones, 80% to 90% appearing once. Input material: PBMCs. These receptor sequences come from a man younger than 35 in good health and CMV-seronegative. The CDR3 runs from the conserved cysteine through the conserved F or W. The D gene is left open where the match is weak. Clone size is not always given. Where it is, it says once, few, many or a class for expanded clones.

size	D	V	J	DNA	CDR3
.	.	TRBV7-3	TRBJ2-7	TGTGCCAGCAGCTTAACCGGGACTTCCTCCTACGAGCAGTACTTC	CASSLTGTSSYEQYF
once	.	TRBV21-1	TRBJ2-1	TGTGCCAGCAGCAAGGTACGGGTTACAGGGGGAAGGACCTACAATGAGCAGTTCTTC	CASSKVRVTGGRTYNEQFF
.	TRBD2	TRBV7-2	TRBJ2-2	TGTGCCAGCAGCTTCTATCTAGCGGCGAACACCGGGGAGCTGTTTTTT	CASSFYLAANTGELFF
.	.	TRBV5-4	TRBJ2-3	TGTGCCAGCAGATCCGGGACTAGCACAGATACGCAGTATTTT	CASRSGTSTDTQYF
.	TRBD2	TRBV6-1	TRBJ2-1	TGTGCCAGCAGTGAAGCGTTGGCTAGCGGGGCCTTTAACAATGAGCAGTTCTTC	CASSEALASGAFNNEQFF
.	TRBD1	TRBV15	TRBJ2-1	TGTGCCACCAGCAGAGGGACAGGGTCTAATGAGCAGTTCTTC	CATSRGTGSNEQFF
.	.	TRBV7-9	TRBJ2-7	TGTGCCAGCAGCTTAGGACCGCCAGGCCTGAATCTCTACGAGCAGTACTTC	CASSLGPPGLNLYEQYF
.	TRBD2	TRBV11-2	TRBJ2-1	TGTGCCAGCAGCTTTGCTAGCGGGAGTGAGCAGTTCTTC	CASSFASGSEQFF
.	.	TRBV28	TRBJ2-2	TGTGCCAGCAGTTACGGCACCGGGGAGCTGTTTTTT	CASSYGTGELFF
.	TRBD1	TRBV18	TRBJ2-7	TGTGCCAGCTCACCAACCCCGGGACAGGGCTCTCGATCCTACGAGCAGTACTTC	CASSPTPGQGSRSYEQYF
.	.	TRBV9	TRBJ1-2	TGTGCCAGCAGCGTAGTGGGGAGGGACTATGGCTACACCTTC	CASSVVGRDYGYTF
.	.	TRBV5-6	TRBJ1-1	TGTGCCAGCAGCTTTACAGGGAGAGGGGCTGAAGCTTTCTTT	CASSFTGRGAEAFF
.	TRBD1	TRBV9	TRBJ1-4	TGTGCCAGCAGCGTGGGGGACAGGGATAATGAAAAACTGTTTTTT	CASSVGDRDNEKLFF
.	TRBD2	TRBV30	TRBJ2-2	TGTGCCTGGGGGACTAGCGGGGCAGTGGGGGAGCTGTTTTTT	CAWGTSGAVGELFF
.	.	TRBV4-3	TRBJ2-7	TGCGCCAGCAGCCAGGGGGGTGCCTACGAGCAGTACTTC	CASSQGGAYEQYF
.	.	TRBV6-6	TRBJ1-2	TGTGCCAGCAGTTCCGGGACCGGGGGTGGCTACACCTTC	CASSSGTGGGYTF
.	TRBD1	TRBV5-1	TRBJ1-1	TGCGCCAGCAGCTCACAGGGGGGTAGCACTGAAGCTTTCTTT	CASSSQGGSTEAFF
.	.	TRBV28	TRBJ2-7	TGTGCCAGCAGTTCCAATACCGGGACACCCGACTACGAGCAGTACTTC	CASSSNTGTPDYEQYF
.	TRBD1	TRBV9	TRBJ2-2	TGTGCCAGCAGCTCCGCCCCACACAGGGGTTGGAACACCGGGGAGCTGTTTTTT	CASSSAPHRGWNTGELFF
.	.	TRBV6-5	TRBJ1-2	TGTGCCAGCAGTTGGGATCGGGGGGCGTCTGGCTACACCTTC	CASSWDRGASGYTF
.	TRBD2	TRBV28	TRBJ2-5	TGTGCCAGCAGTTCTCCTCGGACTAGCGGTATGGGGACCCAGTACTTC	CASSSPRTSGMGTQYF
.	TRBD1	TRBV10-3	TRBJ2-5	TGTGCCATCAGTGAGTCGGGAACAGGGGGAGTACAAGAGACCCAGTACTTC	CAISESGTGGVQETQYF
.	TRBD2	TRBV27	TRBJ2-7	TGTGCCAGCAGTCCTCTGCGTGGCGGGAGGGCCTACGAGCAGTACTTC	CASSPLRGGRAYEQYF
.	TRBD2	TRBV7-2	TRBJ2-3	TGTGCCAGCAGCTACAGGGGGACTAGCGCCACAGATACGCAGTATTTT	CASSYRGTSATDTQYF
.	.	TRBV10-3	TRBJ1-4	TGTGCCATACGGGGAACTAATGAAAAACTGTTTTTT	CAIRGTNEKLFF
.	TRBD1	TRBV7-9	TRBJ1-2	TGTTCCAGCAGCTCCCCACGCGGGACAGTTGACGAAGCTAACTATGGCTACACCTTC	CSSSSPRGTVDEANYGYTF
once	TRBD1	TRBV6-6	TRBJ2-7	TGTGCCAGCAATTCCCGGGACAGGGCCTACGAGCAGTACTTC	CASNSRDRAYEQYF
.	.	TRBV5-1	TRBJ2-2	TGCGCCAGCGGGGGGGGACAAACTAGTCCCGGGGAGCTGTTTTTT	CASGGGQTSPGELFF
once	TRBD1	TRBV11-3	TRBJ2-1	TGTGCCAGCAGCTTGGACAGGGAAAATGGTGAGCAGTTCTTC	CASSLDRENGEQFF
.	.	TRBV14	TRBJ1-1	TGTGCCAGCAGCCCCTGGGGGGGAGATATGAACACTGAAGCTTTCTTT	CASSPWGGDMNTEAFF
few	.	TRBV7-2	TRBJ2-6	TGTGCCAGCAGCTGGGCGGGGAGCTCTGGGGCCAACGTCCTGACTTTC	CASSWAGSSGANVLTF
.	TRBD1	TRBV5-1	TRBJ2-2	TGCGCCAGCGCACAGGGGTGGACCGGGGAGCTGTTTTTT	CASAQGWTGELFF
.	.	TRBV9	TRBJ1-5	TGTGCCAGCAGCGTAGGGACACCAAATCAGCCCCAGCATTTT	CASSVGTPNQPQHF
few	.	TRBV4-2	TRBJ2-3	TGTGCCAGCAGCCCTCGTGGGGAGGGCACAGATACGCAGTATTTT	CASSPRGEGTDTQYF
.	.	TRBV5-6	TRBJ1-5	TGTGCCAGCAGTGTGACCGGGACACTTAATCAGCCCCAGCATTTT	CASSVTGTLNQPQHF
.	TRBD1	TRBV5-1	TRBJ2-1	TGCGCCAGCAGCTCCCACTCGAAGACAGGGAGTATCTACAATGAGCAGTTCTTC	CASSSHSKTGSIYNEQFF
.	.	TRBV2	TRBJ2-7	TGTGCCAGCAGTGAGGGGGCCCACGAGCAGTACTTC	CASSEGAHEQYF
.	.	TRBV6-6	TRBJ1-4	TGTGCCAGCAGTTACTCGAGGGACATCAAAGAAAAACTGTTTTTT	CASSYSRDIKEKLFF
few	.	TRBV19	TRBJ1-1	TGTGCCAGTAGTATCGGGACCGCGTGGAGGGACACTGAAGCTTTCTTT	CASSIGTAWRDTEAFF
.	.	TRBV28	TRBJ1-5	TGTGCCAGCAGCAGGTATAGCAATCAGCCCCAGCATTTT	CASSRYSNQPQHF
.	.	TRBV18	TRBJ1-1	TGTGCCAGCTCACTAAACCAGGGGAACACTGAAGCTTTCTTT	CASSLNQGNTEAFF
.	TRBD2	TRBV5-1	TRBJ2-5	TGCGCCAGCAGCTTGGGCCCTAGCGGGGTAGGGGAGACCCAGTACTTC	CASSLGPSGVGETQYF
.	TRBD1	TRBV9	TRBJ1-2	TGTGCCAGCAGCGTAGAGGGACAGGGTAATGGCTACACCTTC	CASSVEGQGNGYTF
.	.	TRBV28	TRBJ1-3	TGTGCCAGCAGTTTACCCCAGTCTGGAAACACCATATATTTT	CASSLPQSGNTIYF
once	.	TRBV5-1	TRBJ2-3	TGCGCCAGCAGCTTGGTGGCTAGCGCCAGAAAGAATACGCAGTATTTT	CASSLVASARKNTQYF
once	.	TRBV27	TRBJ1-5	TGTGCCAGCAGTTTATGGGGGCCGAAGTGGCCCCAGCATTTT	CASSLWGPKWPQHF
.	.	TRBV18	TRBJ2-4	TGTGCCAGCTCACCAGGACACGGCGAATTCTCCAAAAACATTCAGTACTTC	CASSPGHGEFSKNIQYF
.	.	TRBV9	TRBJ1-1	TGTGCCAGCAGCGTTGGGGGGTTCGACACTGAAGCTTTCTTT	CASSVGGFDTEAFF
.	.	TRBV2	TRBJ1-2	TGTGCCAGCAGGGCACCTTCGTCCTACACCTTC	CASRAPSSYTF
few	TRBD1	TRBV7-2	TRBJ1-1	TGTGCCAGCAGCTTAGGGACAGGAGAAGCTTTCTTT	CASSLGTGEAFF
.	.	TRBV19	TRBJ2-4	TGTGCCAGTAGTATAGAAATGGGGCAAAAGAACATTCAGTACTTC	CASSIEMGQKNIQYF
.	.	TRBV10-3	TRBJ1-1	TGTGCCACCGCGGGGCCCCTGAACACTGAAGCTTTCTTT	CATAGPLNTEAFF
few	TRBD1	TRBV7-9	TRBJ2-7	TGTGCCAGCAGCTTAGCAGACAGGGGGGACGAGCAGTACTTC	CASSLADRGDEQYF
.	.	TRBV28	TRBJ1-6	TGTGCCAGCAGTTTATTCAGGGCCAATTCACCCCTCCACTTT	CASSLFRANSPLHF
.	.	TRBV7-9	TRBJ2-5	TGTGCCAGCAGCTTCCAGGAGGAAGAGACCCAGTACTTC	CASSFQEEETQYF
.	.	TRBV19	TRBJ2-7	TGTGCCAGTAGTATAAGACAGGTGGATTCCGAGCAGTACTTC	CASSIRQVDSEQYF
.	TRBD1	TRBV5-1	TRBJ1-1	TGCGCCAGCAGCTATGGGACAGCCACTGAAGCTTTCTTT	CASSYGTATEAFF
.	.	TRBV5-1	TRBJ2-2	TGCGCCAGCAGCTTGGACACGGGAAACACCGGGGAGCTGTTTTTT	CASSLDTGNTGELFF
.	TRBD1	TRBV5-1	TRBJ1-2	TGCGCCAGCAGCTTGATGCCCCAGGGGGGAGACGGCTACACCTTC	CASSLMPQGGDGYTF